The source of this T cell receptor beta chain is a study of CD8 T cells in ankylosing spondylitis. Trimming stripped 3 bases from V and 5 bases from J, with 8 bases between. CDR1 SGDLS and CDR2 YYNGEE come from the germline V gene. The CDR3 consists of 13 residues. In the case of this clonotype: The antigen remains unidentified.

Scientists made TCR beta libraries using quantitative 5'-RACE with molecular barcodes. TCRdb redid the calling of the 5' RACE reads with MiXCR, one entry per CDR3 protein. The table has 240,000 or so distinct CDR3 sequences, about 10% seen once. Study-wide points: Earlier authors reported some of these motif variants in reactive arthritis synovial fluid and blood. As reported, disease-linked clones showed significant enrichment in matched ankylosing spondylitis synovial fluid. Apparently characteristic of ankylosing spondylitis blood was a TCR beta motif (about 8 highly homologous variants).

This chain uses TRBV9 with TRBJ2-2; no definite D call. The sequencing sample was made of blood, either unsorted or a sorted T cell fraction (not recorded which). The source of this sequence is a male donor with ankylosing spondylitis or in good health (not recorded which). The CDR3 DNA is TGTGCCAGCAGCGGATATGGGACCGGGGAGCTGTTTTTT. Encoded protein: CASSGYGTGELFF.